This TCR beta chain emerged from a study of metastatic and nonmetastatic thyroid tumors. Study information: Repertoire comparison spanned blood and tumor or nodule tissue of malignant and benign thyroid patients. Overall study findings and caveats: Benign nodules were reported to have significantly lower TCR beta diversity than malignant thyroid tumors, in blood and tumor.

As for this clone: Antigen: not known.

Every patient underwent thyroid surgery untreated. How the authors handled the data: For papillary thyroid cancer, a distant-metastasis classifier was constructed from CDR3 differences observed across clinicopathological groups. Through MiXCR, TCRdb re-clonotyped the PCR reads. The V and J calls, along with clone size, are taken from TCRdb and not from the paper's own processing. The data hold 25,000 to 30,000 clones, with 15% observed a single time. Germline V gene data show CDR1 as SGHAT and CDR2 as FQNNGV. This CDR3 comprises 14 residues. The V segment lost 2 bases and the J segment 2 bases; nucleotides outside the gene matches: 2.

The clonotype comes from a male donor with papillary thyroid cancer or a benign thyroid nodule (not recorded which). Some clones in this sample may be carry-over from other donors' samples. This chain connects TRBV11-2 to TRBJ2-7, with 8 positions matching TRBD2. The specimen sequenced was blood. The CDR3 nucleotides read TGTGCCAGCAGCTTAAGCGGGAGTACCTACGAGCAGTACTTC. Translating it yields CASSLSGSTYEQYF.